The next 14 T cell receptor beta chains were all read from a single sample in a study of T-cell memory formation after mild COVID-19. TCRdb ran MiXCR on the 5' RACE reads and lists one entry per CDR3 protein. The sample records about 38,000 distinct CDR3 sequences, approximately 10% being singletons. The sequenced sample consisted of PBMCs or a T cell subset sorted from them (not recorded which). These receptors were obtained from a man aged 18 to 30 who had mild COVID-19 (a few samples of this study predate the infection). Cell type and time point are not known.

This clonotype was observed at least ten times. The chain uses TRBV19 and TRBJ2-1; D remains ambiguous. This CDR3 contains 14 residues. CDR1 and CDR2 from the germline V gene are LNHDA and SQIVND (reference sequence). V gave up 4 bases and J gave up 9 bases, with 16 bases separating them. CDR3 bases: TGTGCCAGTAGTACCCGGGCCGGAGAGGTTGAGCAGTTCTTC. Protein sequence: CASSTRAGEVEQFF.

There are many counts of this clonotype. The chain joins TRBV7-2 to TRBJ2-2, with 7 bases identical to TRBD2. The CDR3 runs to 17 residues. V was pared by 5 bases and J by 7 bases, with 16 bases of the junction left unmatched. From germline, CDR1 is SGHTA and CDR2 FQGNSA. CDR3 sequence reads: CASSPRDYPRGDGELFF. The CDR3 nucleotides read TGTGCCAGCAGCCCTCGGGACTACCCCCGTGGAGACGGGGAGCTGTTTTTT.

In this sample, this clonotype turned up many times. The chain links TRBV2 to TRBJ1-5; 9 bases match TRBD1. The CDR3 length is 14 residues. V shed 4 bases and J 5 bases; nucleotides not matched to a gene: 3. Germline V gene data show CDR1 as SNHLY and CDR2 as FYNNEI. The CDR3 DNA reads TGTGCCAGCAGTGGGACAGGGGCCGATCAGCCCCAGCATTTT. This codes for CASSGTGADQPQHF.

The table lists this clonotype with a few counts. The chain couples TRBV7-2 to TRBJ1-3; 9 nucleotides align to TRBD1. The J segment lost 0 bases and the V segment lost 5 bases, leaving 5 bases of the junction unmatched. The CDR3 is 16 amino acids. The germline CDR1 and CDR2 sequences are SGHTA and FQGNSA. The CDR3 region has the DNA TGTGCCAGCAGCGGGACAGGGATTGGCTCTGGAAACACCATATATTTT. Protein sequence: CASSGTGIGSGNTIYF.

This clonotype was seen ten or more times. The V and J genes are TRBV5-1 and TRBJ1-3; maybe TRBD1 (5 bases). Germline CDR1 is SGHRS and CDR2 is YFSETQ. The CDR3 runs 15 residues. Trimming cost V 4 bases and J 0 bases, with 11 bases left between them. The CDR3 bases are TGCGCCAGCAGCGAGGGGTTATACTCTGGAAACACCATATATTTT. Amino acids: CASSEGLYSGNTIYF.

This clonotype was observed at least ten times. This sequence joins TRBV2 and TRBJ2-5; 9 positions match TRBD1. This CDR3 is 13 amino acids long. The V segment lost 10 bases and the J segment 9 bases; nucleotides outside the gene matches: 12. Germline CDR1 SNHLY, CDR2 FYNNEI. CDR3 in DNA: TGTGCCACCGGACAGGGGATAAGAGATGCCCAGTACTTC. This codes for CATGQGIRDAQYF.

This clonotype was seen repeatedly, ten times or more. The V call is TRBV9, the J call TRBJ2-3; no reliable D call. CDR3 length equals 13 residues. Trimming removed 4 bases at V and 2 bases at J, with 8 bases between. Per the germline V gene, CDR1 is SGDLS and CDR2 is YYNGEE. The DNA of the CDR3 is TGTGCCAGCAGCCCCAACCCCACAGATACGCAGTATTTT. Encoded protein: CASSPNPTDTQYF.

This clonotype was detected ten times or more. J is TRBJ2-7 and V is TRBV5-1; 9 nucleotides line up with TRBD1. There are 14 residues in the CDR3. With 2 bases clipped from V and 3 bases from J, the junction kept 3 bases outside the gene matches. Germline V gene lookup returns CDR1 SGHRS and CDR2 YFSETQ. The CDR3 here is CASSFGTGLYEQYF. The CDR3 DNA reads TGCGCCAGCAGCTTCGGGACAGGGCTCTACGAGCAGTACTTC.

This clonotype was seen a few times. The CDR3 region is CASRLPGPLYF. CDR3 in DNA: TGTGCCAGCAGATTACCTGGGCCCCTGTACTTC. The chain has TRBV7-9 and TRBJ2-5; D unclear. Looked up from germline, CDR1 is SEHNR and CDR2 is FQNEAQ (reference sequence). V lost 6 bases and J lost 13, with 15 bases in between. The length of the CDR3 is 11 residues.

In this sample, this clonotype turned up many times. The chain couples TRBV12-3 or TRBV12-4 to TRBJ1-6; D is uncertain. The CDR3 is 16 residues long. With 4 bases removed from V and 7 bases from J, the gap between germline ends came to 17 bases. The CDR3 loop is CASSSSLAFLNSPLHF. CDR3 coding DNA: TGTGCCAGCAGTTCGTCGCTGGCATTTCTCAATTCACCCCTCCACTTT.

This clonotype was counted ten times or more. The chain's CDR3 is CASSRLGGIAGNTIYF. In DNA form, the CDR3 reads TGTGCCAGCAGCCGTCTGGGGGGGATTGCTGGAAACACCATATATTTT. This chain uses TRBV7-2 with TRBJ1-3; D may be TRBD1 (5 bases). V lost 5 bases, J lost 2 bases, and 16 bases lay in between. Germline V gene lookup returns CDR1 SGHTA and CDR2 FQGNSA. This CDR3 has 16 amino acids.

This clonotype was detected many times. V usage is TRBV6-5 and J usage is TRBJ2-3; D is ambiguous. CDR3 length equals 14 residues. Germline V gene data show CDR1 as MNHEY and CDR2 as SVGAGI. V was cut by 8 bases and J by 2 bases, with 14 bases left in between. As DNA, the CDR3 is TGTGCCAGCGCCAAACGTCCCCTCACAGATACGCAGTATTTT. It encodes CASAKRPLTDTQYF.

Many counts were recorded for this clonotype. The chain carries TRBV2 and TRBJ2-2; 8 bases are shared with TRBD2. V shed 2 bases and J 3 bases; nucleotides not matched to a gene: 2. Germline assignment: CDR1 SNHLY and CDR2 FYNNEI. The CDR3 covers 15 residues. The CDR3 region has the DNA TGTGCCAGCAGTGAATCGGGGGGGCACACCGGGGAGCTGTTTTTT. This translates into CASSESGGHTGELFF.

This clonotype was picked up many times. The chain links TRBV4-3 to TRBJ2-3, with 10 positions matching TRBD2. This CDR3 spans 23 amino acids. Germline-derived CDR1 and CDR2 are LGHNA and YSLEER. V was pared by 1 base and J by 0 bases, with 22 bases of the junction left unmatched. CDR3 loop: CASSQVSRLAGEKRPASTDTQYF. CDR3 sequence (DNA): TGCGCCAGCAGCCAAGTCTCAAGGCTAGCGGGGGAAAAACGCCCGGCTAGCACAGATACGCAGTATTTT.